Presented here are 5 T cell receptor beta chains from one specimen sequenced in a study of T cell repertoires in cytomegalovirus infection. In TCRdb, the reads were re-called with MiXCR into one record per CDR3 protein. This table has some 700,000 distinct CDR3 sequences, approximately 34% appearing once. Sequenced material: PBMCs. The receptors were sampled from a human donor in good health (CMV status not recorded). Some clones in this sample may be carry-over from other donors' samples.

The chain uses TRBV27 and TRBJ1-5; D remains unclear. The CDR3 loop spans 14 amino acids. Deletions cut 3 bases from V and 5 bases from J, with 11 bases between. Germline V gives CDR1 MNHEY, CDR2 SMNVEV (reference sequence). The CDR3 is CASSFRQADQPQHF. CDR3 sequence (DNA): TGTGCCAGCAGTTTTCGGCAGGCCGATCAGCCCCAGCATTTT.

This clonotype was detected many times. J is TRBJ1-1 and V is TRBV7-6; TRBD1 matches 8 bases. V was clipped by 4 bases and J by 1 base; unmatched bases: 5. The CDR3 consists of 15 residues. CDR1 SGHVS and CDR2 FNYEAQ come from the germline V gene. CDR3 residues: CASSSSTGGNTEAFF. CDR3 DNA: TGTGCCAGCAGCTCATCAACAGGGGGGAACACTGAAGCTTTCTTT.

This clonotype appeared a few times. The chain uses TRBV6-1 and TRBJ2-7; D is unresolved. V was clipped by 5 bases and J by 3 bases, with 14 bases between them. This CDR3 is 14 amino acids long. Looked up from germline, CDR1 is MNHNS and CDR2 is SASEGT. The CDR3: CASSTRNSLYEQYF. The CDR3 coding sequence is TGTGCCAGCAGTACCAGGAATTCTCTCTACGAGCAGTACTTC.

This chain links TRBV28 with TRBJ1-1; D is unresolved. The germline V gene encodes CDR1 MDHEN and CDR2 SYDVKM. V gave up 7 bases and J gave up 2 bases, with 11 bases separating them. This CDR3 is 13 amino acids long. The CDR3 nucleotides are TGTGCCAGCACCCGAGCAGGTAACACTGAAGCTTTCTTT. This translates into CASTRAGNTEAFF.

For this clonotype: This could be a read error, since a much larger clone is one nucleotide away. The J gene is TRBJ2-7, the V gene TRBV7-2, with TRBD2 matching 7 bases. The CDR3 extends over 13 amino acids. V shed 3 bases, J shed 12 bases, and the junction held 11 bases outside the gene matches. Germline V gene sequence: CDR1 SGHTA, CDR2 FQGNSA. In DNA form, the CDR3 reads TGTGCCAGCAGCTTGGGGGGGTTGGCAGCGGTGTACTTC. Amino acids: CASSLGGLAAVYF.